The entry below gives a single TCR beta chain sequence along with its context. The sample is drawn from a study of T cell responses to AZD1222 COVID-19 vaccine. Assay used: immunoSEQ multiplex PCR; TCRdb lists only in-frame clones, some missing. The sample has fewer than 120,000 clones, roughly 92% seen once. V was clipped by 0 bases and J by 4 bases, with 9 bases between them. The CDR3 is made up of 14 amino acids. Germline loops: CDR1 KGHSH, CDR2 LQKENI. The sample in question was peripheral blood, obtained 28 days after the second AZD1222 dose. The origin of this receptor is an adult who received the AZD1222 COVID-19 vaccine. The chain is built from TRBV18 and TRBJ1-2, with a tentative D call TRBD1 (6 bases). DNA of the CDR3: TGTGCCAGCTCACCACCAGCCAGGGGCTATGGCTACACCTTC. Its protein product is CASSPPARGYGYTF.